A single sample is the source of the 7 T cell receptor beta chains below, sequenced in a study of blood T cells in healthy people across ages. Alongside a J-beta primer mix, a sample-barcoded 5' primer served in a second PCR lasting about 7 to 11 cycles. TCRdb re-derived calls from the 5' RACE reads in MiXCR, one entry per CDR3 protein. Counted here are 850,000 to 950,000 distinct CDR3 sequences, around 28% occurring once; the ten biggest clones make up 17%. The sequencing sample was made of blood. These receptors were obtained from a woman aged 80 or older in good health.

In regard to this clonotype: The CDR3 end shows no conserved phenylalanine or tryptophan, and so a read error is likely. The rearrangement joins TRBV3-1 to TRBJ1-2; D remains ambiguous. V was pared by 2 bases and J by 8 bases, with 9 bases between. Looked up from germline, CDR1 is LGHDT and CDR2 is YNNKEL (reference sequence). The CDR3 length is 12 residues. This CDR3 reads CASSQNQQGYTC. In DNA form, the CDR3 reads TGTGCCAGCAGCCAAAATCAGCAGGGCTACACCTGC.

A few counts support this clonotype. The rearrangement uses TRBV7-2 and TRBJ1-1; a weak D match, TRBD1 (5 bases). V was clipped by 1 base and J by 1 base, with 16 bases between them. The CDR3 consists of 17 residues. The germline CDR1 and CDR2 sequences are SGHTA and FQGNSA. The CDR3 sequence is CASSLGAPGLRNTEAFF. As DNA, the CDR3 is TGTGCCAGCAGCTTAGGGGCTCCGGGGCTAAGGAACACTGAAGCTTTCTTT.

With regard to this clonotype: This may be a read error: a much more frequent sequence differs by one nucleotide. This sequence joins TRBV6-5 and TRBJ2-4; D is possibly TRBD1 (5 bases). The DNA end lines up better with TRBJ2-7; the J call may be wrong. The CDR3 runs 15 residues. The germline V gene encodes CDR1 MNHEY and CDR2 SVGAGI. The CDR3 loop reads CASSYSAQGSHEQYF. CDR3 in DNA: TGTGCCAGCAGTTACTCGGCCCAGGGCTCCCACGAGCAGTACTTC.

Only a few counts were recorded for this clonotype. This chain links TRBV7-8 with TRBJ2-5, with D possibly matching TRBD2 (6 bases). The CDR3 is made up of 14 amino acids. V was pared by 6 bases and J by 2 bases, with 13 bases between. In germline, CDR1 is SGHVS, CDR2 FQNEAQ. CDR3 sequence: CASSASEGQETQYF. The CDR3 DNA follows: TGTGCCAGCAGTGCTAGCGAGGGGCAAGAGACCCAGTACTTC.

The J gene is TRBJ1-4, the V gene TRBV7-6; the D gene is possibly TRBD1 (6 bases). Per the germline V gene, CDR1 is SGHVS and CDR2 is FNYEAQ. The CDR3 contains 17 residues. V dropped 5 bases and J dropped 0 bases, with 16 bases sitting between them. The CDR3 reads CASSLGHRGATNEKLFF. CDR3 sequence (DNA): TGTGCCAGCAGCCTGGGACACCGAGGAGCAACTAATGAAAAACTGTTTTTT.

This clonotype was counted between two and nine times. Written as DNA, the CDR3 is TGTGCCAGCAGCGTAGGGGACTACGGGGAGCTGTTTTTT. Its protein product is CASSVGDYGELFF. The rearrangement links TRBV7-9 to TRBJ2-2, with 7 nucleotides matching TRBD2. The V gene's germline CDR1 is SEHNR and CDR2 FQNEAQ (reference sequence). The junction had 4 bases not matched to a gene; V was cut back by 5 bases and J by 7 bases. This CDR3 has 13 amino acids.

The J gene is TRBJ1-4, the V gene TRBV25-1, with 8 bases that match TRBD1. Trimming took 1 base from V and 7 from J; bases not matched to a gene: 8. CDR3 size: 16 residues. CDR1 and CDR2 (germline): MGHDK, SYGVNS. CDR3 region: CASSEWMTGVREKLFF. The CDR3 DNA reads TGTGCCAGCAGTGAATGGATGACAGGGGTCCGTGAAAAACTGTTTTTT.